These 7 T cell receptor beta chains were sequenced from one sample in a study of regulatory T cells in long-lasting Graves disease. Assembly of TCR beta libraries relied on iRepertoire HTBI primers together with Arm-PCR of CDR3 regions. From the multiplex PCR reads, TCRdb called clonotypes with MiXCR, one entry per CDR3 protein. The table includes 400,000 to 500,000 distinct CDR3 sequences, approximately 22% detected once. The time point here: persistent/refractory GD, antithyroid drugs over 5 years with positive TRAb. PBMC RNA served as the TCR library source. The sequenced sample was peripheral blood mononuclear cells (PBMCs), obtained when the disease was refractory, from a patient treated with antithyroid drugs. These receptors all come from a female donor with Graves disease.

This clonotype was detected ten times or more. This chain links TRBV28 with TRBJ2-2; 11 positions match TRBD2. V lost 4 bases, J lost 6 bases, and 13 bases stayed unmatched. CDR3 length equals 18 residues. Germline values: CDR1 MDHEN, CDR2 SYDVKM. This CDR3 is CASSSTRISGRASGELFF. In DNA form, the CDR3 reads TGTGCCAGCAGTTCCACCCGAATTAGCGGGAGGGCGTCCGGGGAGCTGTTTTTT.

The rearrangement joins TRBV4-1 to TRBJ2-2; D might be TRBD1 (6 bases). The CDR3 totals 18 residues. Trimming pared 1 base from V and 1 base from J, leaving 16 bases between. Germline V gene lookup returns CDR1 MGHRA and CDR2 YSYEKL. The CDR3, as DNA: TGCGCCAGCAGCCAAGGTCCCCCCCTGACAGGGAACACCGGGGAGCTGTTTTTT. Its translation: CASSQGPPLTGNTGELFF.

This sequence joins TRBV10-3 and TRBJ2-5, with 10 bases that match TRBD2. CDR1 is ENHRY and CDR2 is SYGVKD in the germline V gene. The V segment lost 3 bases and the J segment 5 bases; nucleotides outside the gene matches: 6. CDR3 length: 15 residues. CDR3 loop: CAISDSGRARETQYF. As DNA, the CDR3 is TGTGCCATCAGTGACAGCGGGAGGGCCAGGGAGACCCAGTACTTC.

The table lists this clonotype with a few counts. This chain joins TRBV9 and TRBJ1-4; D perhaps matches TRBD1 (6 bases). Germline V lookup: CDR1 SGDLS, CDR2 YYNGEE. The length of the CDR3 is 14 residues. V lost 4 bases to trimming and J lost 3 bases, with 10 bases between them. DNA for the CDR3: TGTGCCAGCAGCAGGACAGTGGCTAATGAAAAACTGTTTTTT. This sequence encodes CASSRTVANEKLFF.

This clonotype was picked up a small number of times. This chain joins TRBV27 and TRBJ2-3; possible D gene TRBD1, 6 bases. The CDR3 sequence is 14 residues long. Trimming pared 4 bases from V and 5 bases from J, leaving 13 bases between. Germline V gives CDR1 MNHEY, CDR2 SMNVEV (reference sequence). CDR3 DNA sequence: TGTGCCAGCAGTTCCCTCAGGGGCAAAGATACGCAGTATTTT. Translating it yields CASSSLRGKDTQYF.

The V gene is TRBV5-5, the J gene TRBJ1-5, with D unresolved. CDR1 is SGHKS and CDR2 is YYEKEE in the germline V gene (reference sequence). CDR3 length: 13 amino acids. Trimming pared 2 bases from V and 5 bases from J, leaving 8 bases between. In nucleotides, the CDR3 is TGTGCCAGCAGCTTACAGAAACATCAGCCCCAGCATTTT. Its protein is CASSLQKHQPQHF.

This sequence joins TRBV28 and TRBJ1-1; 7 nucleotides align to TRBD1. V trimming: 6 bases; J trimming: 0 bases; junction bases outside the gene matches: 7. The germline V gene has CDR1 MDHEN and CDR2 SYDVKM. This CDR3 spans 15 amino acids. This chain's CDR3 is CASRKSGTVNTEAFF. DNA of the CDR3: TGTGCCAGCAGAAAATCGGGGACAGTGAACACTGAAGCTTTCTTT.